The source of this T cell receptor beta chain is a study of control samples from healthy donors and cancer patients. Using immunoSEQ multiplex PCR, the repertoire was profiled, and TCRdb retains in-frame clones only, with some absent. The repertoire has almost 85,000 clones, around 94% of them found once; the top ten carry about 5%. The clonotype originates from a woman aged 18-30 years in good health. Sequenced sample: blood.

CDR3 protein: CASSFGPNSNQPQHF. DNA of the CDR3: TGTGCCAGTAGTTTCGGGCCAAATAGCAATCAGCCCCAGCATTTT. V gene TRBV19 combines with J gene TRBJ1-5; D not certain. The ends were cut back, 5 bases at V and 0 bases at J, with 11 bases in the middle. CDR1 is LNHDA and CDR2 is SQIVND in the germline V gene (reference sequence). The CDR3 is made up of 15 amino acids.